Below are 17 T cell receptor beta chains sequenced from a single sample in a study of OX40 agonist ivuxolimab in advanced cancers. Some clones are missing from TCRdb's copy, which holds only in-frame ones; the method was immunoSEQ multiplex PCR. The repertoire holds 34,000 or so clones, about four fifths seen once, with around a fifth in the top ten. Sequencing used CD4+ or CD8+ T cells sorted from blood, obtained in a trial of the OX40 agonist ivuxolimab. The receptors stem from an adult with an advanced solid tumor such as melanoma, head and neck, liver or kidney cancer.

The chain is built from TRBV5-6 and TRBJ2-3, with TRBD2 matching over 9 bases. This CDR3 comprises 15 residues. V dropped 5 bases and J dropped 2; count of bases not matched to a gene: 6. Looked up from germline, CDR1 is SGHDT and CDR2 is YYEEEE. In nucleotides, the CDR3 is TGTGCCAGCAGGCGAGCGGGGGGCCTCACAGATACGCAGTATTTT. Its translation is CASRRAGGLTDTQYF.

V gene TRBV30 combines with J gene TRBJ1-1, with D possibly matching TRBD1 (5 bases). The germline CDR1 and CDR2 sequences are GTSNPN and SVGIG (reference sequence). There are 14 residues in the CDR3. Deletions cut 5 bases from V and 6 bases from J, with 19 bases between. For the CDR3, the DNA is TGTGCCTGGGGGGGACCGGCGGAAAACGCTGAAGCTTTCTTT. Its protein is CAWGGPAENAEAFF.

This chain uses TRBV9 with TRBJ2-7; D perhaps matches TRBD2 (6 bases). This CDR3 region has 14 residues. Trimming removed 4 bases at V and 5 bases at J, with 16 bases between. From germline, CDR1 is SGDLS and CDR2 YYNGEE. The CDR3 loop is CASSITGGSDEQYF. The DNA for the CDR3 is TGTGCCAGCAGCATCACCGGGGGATCCGACGAGCAGTACTTC.

This clone was seen just once. V usage is TRBV29-1 and J usage is TRBJ2-3; 7 nucleotides agree with TRBD2. Germline lookup yields CDR1 SQVTM and CDR2 ANQGSEA. With V trimmed by 0 bases and J by 4 bases, 10 bases remained unmatched. This CDR3 is built from 16 residues. The CDR3 nucleotides read TGCAGCGTTGAAGATGGCGCGACTAGCAGTTCAGATACGCAGTATTTT. This gives the protein CSVEDGATSSSDTQYF.

The table lists this clone with a count of one. V gene TRBV29-1 combines with J gene TRBJ2-7; a possible D gene is TRBD2 (6 bases). The germline V gene has CDR1 SQVTM and CDR2 ANQGSEA. The CDR3 extends over 13 amino acids. Trimming removed 2 bases at V and 4 bases at J, with 12 bases between. CDR3 sequence: CSVEREDTYEQYF. DNA of the CDR3: TGCAGCGTTGAAAGGGAGGACACGTACGAGCAGTACTTC.

This clone came up a few times. The rearrangement uses TRBV14 and TRBJ1-3; D is ambiguous. This CDR3 region has 14 residues. V was pared by 2 bases and J by 5 bases, with 10 bases between. From germline, CDR1 is SGHDN and CDR2 FVKESK. The CDR3 region has the DNA TGTGCCAGCAGCCAATCCGGGTCCCGAAACACCATATATTTT. This gives the protein CASSQSGSRNTIYF.

This rearrangement joins TRBV5-5 to TRBJ2-1; 9 positions agree with TRBD1. The CDR3 loop spans 14 amino acids. Unmatched junction bases numbered 8, after V lost 3 bases and J lost 10 bases. In germline, CDR1 is SGHKS, CDR2 YYEKEE (reference sequence). The CDR3 is CASSSPRQGGEQFF. The CDR3 DNA reads TGTGCCAGCAGCTCCCCGAGACAGGGGGGCGAGCAGTTCTTC.

This clone appeared a few times. V usage is TRBV6-5 and J usage is TRBJ2-1, with 9 bases lining up with TRBD1. Germline CDR1 reads MNHEY; CDR2 reads SVGAGI. The J segment lost 5 bases and the V segment lost 7 bases, leaving 6 bases of the junction unmatched. This CDR3 is 14 amino acids long. In nucleotides, the CDR3 is TGTGCCAGCACCTCCGGGACAGGGAACAATGAGCAGTTCTTC. This sequence encodes CASTSGTGNNEQFF.

The chain carries TRBV19 and TRBJ2-1; 12 bases agree with TRBD2. The J segment lost 7 bases and the V segment lost 1 base, leaving 2 bases of the junction unmatched. This CDR3 has 15 amino acids. Germline CDR1 and CDR2: LNHDA and SQIVND (reference sequence). The CDR3 nucleotides are TGTGCCAGTAGTATAGGACTAGCGGGGGAGAATGAGCAGTTCTTC. Translated, it gives CASSIGLAGENEQFF.

The chain joins TRBV29-1 to TRBJ2-7, with unresolved D. V lost 1 base, J lost 0 bases, and 13 bases lay in between. Germline CDR1 is SQVTM and CDR2 is ANQGSEA. The CDR3 loop spans 15 amino acids. CDR3 DNA: TGCAGCGTTGAAGTCGTGGAACCTAGCTCCTACGAGCAGTACTTC. It specifies CSVEVVEPSSYEQYF.

This clone was counted a few times. The chain employs TRBV7-2 and TRBJ2-3; TRBD2 agrees at 9 bases. With V trimmed by 8 bases and J by 4 bases, 10 bases remained unmatched. Germline CDR1 SGHTA, CDR2 FQGNSA. This CDR3 comprises 15 residues. The CDR3 reads CASAMSSGRADTQYF. The CDR3 nucleotides read TGTGCCAGCGCCATGAGTAGCGGGAGAGCAGATACGCAGTATTTT.

The chain carries TRBV28 and TRBJ2-2, with 9 bases lining up with TRBD1. This CDR3 has 15 amino acids. After removal of 8 bases from V and 2 bases from J, the junction contained 6 bases not matched to a gene. The germline CDR1 and CDR2 sequences are MDHEN and SYDVKM. CDR3 in amino acids: CASLNRGRNTGELFF. The CDR3 DNA is TGTGCCAGCCTTAACAGGGGGCGAAACACCGGGGAGCTGTTTTTT. Complete variable domain (other parts from reference TRBV28 and TRBJ2-2): DVKVTQSSRYLVKRTGEKVFLECVQDMDHENMFWYRQDPGLGLRLIYFSYDVKMKEKGDIPEGYSVSREKKERFSLILESASTNQTSMYLCASLNRGRNTGELFFGEGSRLTVL.

This clone was found once. The chain joins TRBV2 to TRBJ2-2; D is unclear. Trimming stripped 3 bases from V and 6 bases from J, with 2 bases between. Germline CDR1 SNHLY, CDR2 FYNNEI. The CDR3 is 11 amino acids. The CDR3 DNA reads as TGTGCCAGCAGTGATCCCGGGGAGCTGTTTTTT. Protein product: CASSDPGELFF. Looking up the rest from reference TRBV2 and TRBJ2-2 gives the full variable domain: EPEVTQTPSHQVTQMGQEVILRCVPISNHLYFYWYRQILGQKVEFLVSFYNNEISEKSEIFDDQFSVERPDGSNFTLKIRSTKLEDSAMYFCASSDPGELFFGEGSRLTVL.

V is TRBV5-1 and J is TRBJ2-7, with 7 bases lining up with TRBD1. With 0 bases clipped from V and 3 bases from J, the junction kept 6 bases outside the gene matches. This CDR3 has 15 residues. CDR1 SGHRS and CDR2 YFSETQ come from the germline V gene. CDR3 sequence: CASSLGVQGRYEQYF. CDR3 in DNA: TGCGCCAGCAGCTTGGGGGTACAGGGGCGCTACGAGCAGTACTTC.

In regard to this clone: The junction shows a germline mismatch at one end, possibly a read error. The V call is TRBV7-9, the J call TRBJ2-1; weak D call: TRBD2 (5 bases). The CDR3 totals 13 residues. Germline V gene sequence: CDR1 SEHNR, CDR2 FQNEAQ (reference sequence). The CDR3 protein is CASSLDSFNEQFF. As DNA, the CDR3 is TGTGCCAGCAGCTTGGACTCCTTCAATGAGCAGTTCTTC.

V usage is TRBV5-1 and J usage is TRBJ2-6; weak D call: TRBD1 (6 bases). The germline CDR1 and CDR2 sequences are SGHRS and YFSETQ. This CDR3 is built from 15 residues. Trimming stripped 6 bases from V and 4 bases from J, with 14 bases between. CDR3 DNA sequence: TGCGCCAGCACCACAGGGCCAGGAGGGGCCAACGTCCTGACTTTC. As protein: CASTTGPGGANVLTF.

This clone was counted between two and nine times. V gene TRBV30 combines with J gene TRBJ1-4; TRBD1 might be the D (5 bases). This CDR3 has 13 residues. Trimming left V 5 bases short and J 5 bases short, with 12 bases between. Germline CDR1 reads GTSNPN; CDR2 reads SVGIG (reference sequence). CDR3 nucleotide sequence: TGTGCCTGGGCGGTGGGGGAGAATGAAAAACTGTTTTTT. Residues: CAWAVGENEKLFF. Full variable domain (missing parts from reference TRBV30 and TRBJ1-4): SQTIHQWPATLVQPVGSPLSLECTVEGTSNPNLYWYRQAAGRGLQLLFYSVGIGQISSEVPQNLSASRPQDRQFILSSKKLLLSDSGFYLCAWAVGENEKLFFGSGTQLSVL.